This T cell receptor beta chain was captured in a study of CD8 T cells in Susac syndrome. The wider study: Clinical remission applied to eight sequenced Susac syndrome patients, and about 6 had active disease.

RNA totalling about 0.45 to 1 ug underwent reverse transcription with random hexamers. TCRdb ran MiXCR on the immunoSEQ multiplex PCR reads and lists one entry per CDR3 protein. The repertoire consists of tens of thousands of distinct CDR3 sequences, with approximately 92% occurring once and the leading ten covering approximately 0.65%. Negative isolation yielded CD4+ and CD8+ T cells, and FACS enriched TEMRA cells. This clonotype has a single count. Trimming stripped 6 bases from V and 3 bases from J, with 9 bases between. This CDR3 spans 12 amino acids. Source material: CD8+ T cells from PBMCs. V gene TRBV12-3 or TRBV12-4 combines with J gene TRBJ2-7, with D hard to call. This TCR derives from a human donor with Susac syndrome. CDR3 DNA sequence: TGTGCCAGCAGCCCCCGAGGCTACGAGCAGTACTTC. It specifies CASSPRGYEQYF.